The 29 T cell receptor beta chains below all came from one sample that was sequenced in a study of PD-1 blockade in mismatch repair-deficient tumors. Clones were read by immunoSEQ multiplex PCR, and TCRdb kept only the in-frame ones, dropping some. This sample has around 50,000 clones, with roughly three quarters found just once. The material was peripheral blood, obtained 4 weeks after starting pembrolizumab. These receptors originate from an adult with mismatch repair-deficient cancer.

The DNA for the CDR3 is TGTGCCAGCAGCGCCCAGGGGGGCCCTCCCAGCTCTGGGGCCAACGTCCTGACTTTC. It specifies CASSAQGGPPSSGANVLTF. The rearrangement uses TRBV5-4 and TRBJ2-6; D might be TRBD1 (7 bases). Germline loops: CDR1 SGHNT, CDR2 YYREEE (reference sequence). V lost 4 bases to trimming and J lost 0 bases, with 20 bases between them. The CDR3 totals 19 residues.

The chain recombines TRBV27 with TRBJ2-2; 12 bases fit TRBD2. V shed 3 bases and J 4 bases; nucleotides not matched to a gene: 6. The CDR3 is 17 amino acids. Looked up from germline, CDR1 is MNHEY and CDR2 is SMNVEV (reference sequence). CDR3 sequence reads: CASSLTSGRVGTGELFF. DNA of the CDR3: TGTGCCAGCAGTTTGACTAGCGGGAGAGTTGGCACCGGGGAGCTGTTTTTT.

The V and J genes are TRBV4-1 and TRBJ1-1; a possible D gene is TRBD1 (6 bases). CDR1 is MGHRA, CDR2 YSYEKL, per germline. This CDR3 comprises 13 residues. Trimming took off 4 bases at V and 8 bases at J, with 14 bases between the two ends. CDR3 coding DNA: TGCGCCAGCAGCCTACCTGGGACAACCGAAGCTTTCTTT. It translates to CASSLPGTTEAFF.

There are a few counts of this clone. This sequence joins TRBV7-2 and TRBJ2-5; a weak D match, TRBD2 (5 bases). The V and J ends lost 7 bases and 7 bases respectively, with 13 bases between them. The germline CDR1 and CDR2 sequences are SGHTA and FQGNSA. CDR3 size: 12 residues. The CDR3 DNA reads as TGTGCCAGCACCCATCAAGAGGGGACCCAGTACTTC. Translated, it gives CASTHQEGTQYF.

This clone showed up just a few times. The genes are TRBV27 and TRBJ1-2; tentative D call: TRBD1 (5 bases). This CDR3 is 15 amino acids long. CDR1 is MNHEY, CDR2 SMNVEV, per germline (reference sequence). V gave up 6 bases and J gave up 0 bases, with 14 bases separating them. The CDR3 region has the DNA TGTGCCAGCAGCGGGACGGCAGAACCTAACTATGGCTACACCTTC. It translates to CASSGTAEPNYGYTF.

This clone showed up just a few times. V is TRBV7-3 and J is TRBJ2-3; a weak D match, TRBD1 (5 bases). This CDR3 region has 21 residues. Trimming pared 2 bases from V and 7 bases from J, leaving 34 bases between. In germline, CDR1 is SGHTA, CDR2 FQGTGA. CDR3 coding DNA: TGTGCCAGCAGCTTATACCCCCAGGGCGAAACCGCCTTTCAAAGCAGTAATACGCAGTATTTT. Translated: CASSLYPQGETAFQSSNTQYF.

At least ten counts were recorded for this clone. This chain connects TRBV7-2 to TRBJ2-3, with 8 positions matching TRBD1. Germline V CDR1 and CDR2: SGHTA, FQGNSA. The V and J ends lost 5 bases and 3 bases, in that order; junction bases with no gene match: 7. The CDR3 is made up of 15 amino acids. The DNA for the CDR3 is TGTGCCAGCAGCCCCGGCAGGGGGCAGACAGATACGCAGTATTTT. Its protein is CASSPGRGQTDTQYF.

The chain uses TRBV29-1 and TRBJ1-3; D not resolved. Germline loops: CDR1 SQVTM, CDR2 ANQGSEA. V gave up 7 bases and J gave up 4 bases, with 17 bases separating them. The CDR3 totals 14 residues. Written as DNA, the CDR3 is TGCAGCGCAACCGGCGGGTTCGGCGGAAACACCATATATTTT. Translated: CSATGGFGGNTIYF. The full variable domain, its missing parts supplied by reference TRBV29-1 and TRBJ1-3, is SAVISQKPSRDICQRGTSLTIQCQVDSQVTMMFWYRQQPGQSLTLIATANQGSEATYESGFVIDKFPISRPNLTFSTLTVSNMSPEDSSIYLCSATGGFGGNTIYFGEGSWLTVV.

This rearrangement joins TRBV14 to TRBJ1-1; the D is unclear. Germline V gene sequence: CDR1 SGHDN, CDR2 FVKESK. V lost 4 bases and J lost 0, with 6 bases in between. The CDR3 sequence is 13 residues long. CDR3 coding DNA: TGTGCCAGCAGCCGAAATTTGAACACTGAAGCTTTCTTT. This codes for CASSRNLNTEAFF.

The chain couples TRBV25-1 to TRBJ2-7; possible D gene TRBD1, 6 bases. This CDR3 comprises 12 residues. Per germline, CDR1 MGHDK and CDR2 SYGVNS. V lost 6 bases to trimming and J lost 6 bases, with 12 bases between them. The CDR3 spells CASRQGLAEQYF. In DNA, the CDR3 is TGTGCCAGCAGACAGGGTTTAGCCGAGCAGTACTTC.

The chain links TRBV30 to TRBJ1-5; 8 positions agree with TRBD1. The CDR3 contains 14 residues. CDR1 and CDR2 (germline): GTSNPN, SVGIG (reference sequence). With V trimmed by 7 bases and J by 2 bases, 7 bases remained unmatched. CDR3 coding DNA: TGTGCCTTGGATACGGGACAGGGCAATCAGCCCCAGCATTTT. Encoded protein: CALDTGQGNQPQHF.

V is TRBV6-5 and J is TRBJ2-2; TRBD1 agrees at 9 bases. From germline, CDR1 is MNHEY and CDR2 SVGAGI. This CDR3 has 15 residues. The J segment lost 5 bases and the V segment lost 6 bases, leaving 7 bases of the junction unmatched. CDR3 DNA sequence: TGTGCCAGCAGGACGACAGGGGGGTTGACCGGGGAGCTGTTTTTT. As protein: CASRTTGGLTGELFF.

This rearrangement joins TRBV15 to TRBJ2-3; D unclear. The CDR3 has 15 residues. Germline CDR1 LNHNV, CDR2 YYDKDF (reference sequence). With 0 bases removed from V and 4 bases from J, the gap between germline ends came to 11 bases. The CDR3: CATSRDLLVSDTQYF. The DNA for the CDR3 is TGTGCCACCAGCAGAGATCTGCTAGTATCAGATACGCAGTATTTT.

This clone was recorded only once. CDR3 nucleotides: TGTGCCAGCAGCACGGGACTAGCGTACTCCTACGAGCAGTACTTC. Amino acids: CASSTGLAYSYEQYF. This chain joins TRBV7-2 and TRBJ2-7; TRBD2 agrees at 10 bases. CDR3 length: 15 residues. The junction had 4 bases not matched to a gene; V was cut back by 5 bases and J by 0 bases. Germline V lookup: CDR1 SGHTA, CDR2 FQGNSA.

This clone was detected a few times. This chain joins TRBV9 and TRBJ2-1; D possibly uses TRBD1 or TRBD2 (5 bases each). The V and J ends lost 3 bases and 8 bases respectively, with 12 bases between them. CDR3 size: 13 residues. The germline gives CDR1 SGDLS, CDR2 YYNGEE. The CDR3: CASSGGYSDEQFF. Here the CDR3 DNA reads TGTGCCAGCAGCGGGGGGTACTCGGATGAGCAGTTCTTC.

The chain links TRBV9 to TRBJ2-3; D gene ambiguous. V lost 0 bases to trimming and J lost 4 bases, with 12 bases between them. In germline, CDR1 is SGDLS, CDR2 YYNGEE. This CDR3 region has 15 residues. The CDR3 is CASSVELADSDTQYF. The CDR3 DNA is TGTGCCAGCAGCGTAGAGCTGGCGGATTCAGATACGCAGTATTTT.

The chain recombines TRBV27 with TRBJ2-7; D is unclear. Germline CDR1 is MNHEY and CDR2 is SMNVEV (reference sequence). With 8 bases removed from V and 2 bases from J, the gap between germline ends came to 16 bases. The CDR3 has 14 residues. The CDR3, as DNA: TGTGCCAGCCACACGAATTTCCCCCCCTACGAGCAGTACTTC. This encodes CASHTNFPPYEQYF.

The CDR3 DNA follows: TGTGCCAGCTTCTCAGGGTTCGGACCCCAAGAGACCCAGTACTTC. Its translation: CASFSGFGPQETQYF. The V and J genes are TRBV18 and TRBJ2-5; D possibly corresponds to TRBD1 (5 bases). CDR1 and CDR2 (germline): KGHSH, LQKENI. The CDR3 has 15 residues. V was cut by 7 bases and J by 1 base, with 16 bases left in between.

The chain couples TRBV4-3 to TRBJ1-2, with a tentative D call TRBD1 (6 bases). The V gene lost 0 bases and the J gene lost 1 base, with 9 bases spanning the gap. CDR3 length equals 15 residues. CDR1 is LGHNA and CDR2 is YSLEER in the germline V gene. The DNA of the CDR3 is TGCGCCAGCAGCCAAGATTACAGGGTTAACTATGGCTACACCTTC. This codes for CASSQDYRVNYGYTF.

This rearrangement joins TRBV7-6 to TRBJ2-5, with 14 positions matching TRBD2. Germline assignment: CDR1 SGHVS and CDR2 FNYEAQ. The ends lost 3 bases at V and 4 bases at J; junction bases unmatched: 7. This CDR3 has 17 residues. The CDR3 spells CASSLALGLAGGETQYF. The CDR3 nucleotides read TGTGCCAGCAGCTTGGCCCTCGGACTAGCGGGAGGAGAGACCCAGTACTTC.

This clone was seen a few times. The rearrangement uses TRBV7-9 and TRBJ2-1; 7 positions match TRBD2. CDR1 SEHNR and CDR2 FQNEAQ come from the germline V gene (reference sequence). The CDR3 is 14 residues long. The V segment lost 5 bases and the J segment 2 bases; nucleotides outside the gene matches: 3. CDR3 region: CASSRSGTYNEQFF. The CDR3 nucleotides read TGTGCCAGCAGCAGGAGCGGGACCTACAATGAGCAGTTCTTC.

CDR3 bases: TGTGCCAGTAGTACTAGAACCGGGACCCCTAGAGAAGCCCAGTACTTC. It translates to CASSTRTGTPREAQYF. The V call is TRBV19, the J call TRBJ2-5, with D perhaps matching TRBD1 or TRBD2 (5 bases each). The CDR3 sequence is 16 residues long. V lost 4 bases, J lost 9 bases, and 24 bases lay in between. CDR1 is LNHDA, CDR2 SQIVND, per germline (reference sequence).

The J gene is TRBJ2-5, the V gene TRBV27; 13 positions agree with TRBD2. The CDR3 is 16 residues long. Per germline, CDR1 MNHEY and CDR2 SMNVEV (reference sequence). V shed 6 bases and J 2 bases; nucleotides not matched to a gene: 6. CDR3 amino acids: CASSPRGLAGQETQYF. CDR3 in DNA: TGTGCCAGCAGCCCTAGGGGACTAGCGGGACAAGAGACCCAGTACTTC.

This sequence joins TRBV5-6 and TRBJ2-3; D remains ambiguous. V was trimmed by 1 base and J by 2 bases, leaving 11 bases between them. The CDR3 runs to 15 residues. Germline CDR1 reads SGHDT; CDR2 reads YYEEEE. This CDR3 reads CASSLWVGFTDTQYF. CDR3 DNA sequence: TGTGCCAGCAGCTTGTGGGTGGGATTCACAGATACGCAGTATTTT.

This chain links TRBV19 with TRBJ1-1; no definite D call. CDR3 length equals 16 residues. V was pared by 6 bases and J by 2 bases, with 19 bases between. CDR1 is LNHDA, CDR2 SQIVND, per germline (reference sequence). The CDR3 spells CASRPRSATTNTEAFF. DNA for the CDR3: TGTGCCAGTAGGCCGAGGTCGGCCACGACTAACACTGAAGCTTTCTTT.

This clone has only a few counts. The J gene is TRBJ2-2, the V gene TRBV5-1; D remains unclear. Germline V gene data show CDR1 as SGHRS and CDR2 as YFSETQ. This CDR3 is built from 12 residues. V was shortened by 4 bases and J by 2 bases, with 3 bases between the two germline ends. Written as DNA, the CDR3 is TGCGCCAGCAGCGCCAACACCGGGGAGCTGTTTTTT. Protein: CASSANTGELFF.

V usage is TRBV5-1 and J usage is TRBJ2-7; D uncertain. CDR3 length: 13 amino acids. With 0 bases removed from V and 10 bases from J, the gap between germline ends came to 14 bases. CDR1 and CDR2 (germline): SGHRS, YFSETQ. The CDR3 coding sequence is TGCGCCAGCAGCTTGGAAGTCCAAGCACCCCAGTACTTC. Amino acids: CASSLEVQAPQYF.

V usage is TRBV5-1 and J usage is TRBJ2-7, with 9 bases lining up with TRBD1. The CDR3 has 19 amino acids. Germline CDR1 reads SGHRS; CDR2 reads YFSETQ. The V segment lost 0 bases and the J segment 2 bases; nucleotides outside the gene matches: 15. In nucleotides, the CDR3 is TGCGCCAGCAGCTTGGTCCGGGACAGGGTGGCCGGGAAGACCTACGAGCAGTACTTC. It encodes CASSLVRDRVAGKTYEQYF. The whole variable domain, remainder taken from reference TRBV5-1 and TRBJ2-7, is KAGVTQTPRYLIKTRGQQVTLSCSPISGHRSVSWYQQTPGQGLQFLFEYFSETQRNKGNFPGRFSGRQFSNSRSEMNVSTLELGDSALYLCASSLVRDRVAGKTYEQYFGPGTRLTVT.

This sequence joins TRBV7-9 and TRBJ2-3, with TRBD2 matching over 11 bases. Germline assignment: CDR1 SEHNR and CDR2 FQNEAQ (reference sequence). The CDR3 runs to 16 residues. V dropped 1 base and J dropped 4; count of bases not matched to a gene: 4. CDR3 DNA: TGTGCCAGCAGCTTAGTTCTAGCGGGAGGTTCAGATACGCAGTATTTT. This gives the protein CASSLVLAGGSDTQYF.